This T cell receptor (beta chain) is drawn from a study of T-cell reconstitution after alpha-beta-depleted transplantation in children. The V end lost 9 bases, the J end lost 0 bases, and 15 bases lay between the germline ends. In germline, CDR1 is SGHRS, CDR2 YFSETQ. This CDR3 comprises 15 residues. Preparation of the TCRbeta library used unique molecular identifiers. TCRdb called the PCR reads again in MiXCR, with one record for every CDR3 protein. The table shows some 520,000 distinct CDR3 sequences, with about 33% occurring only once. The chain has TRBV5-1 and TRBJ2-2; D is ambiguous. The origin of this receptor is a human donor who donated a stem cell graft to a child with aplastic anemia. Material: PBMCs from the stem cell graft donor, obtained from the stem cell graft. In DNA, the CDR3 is TGCGCCACCGCAACTGGACCTTCGAACACCGGGGAGCTGTTTTTT. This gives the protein CATATGPSNTGELFF.